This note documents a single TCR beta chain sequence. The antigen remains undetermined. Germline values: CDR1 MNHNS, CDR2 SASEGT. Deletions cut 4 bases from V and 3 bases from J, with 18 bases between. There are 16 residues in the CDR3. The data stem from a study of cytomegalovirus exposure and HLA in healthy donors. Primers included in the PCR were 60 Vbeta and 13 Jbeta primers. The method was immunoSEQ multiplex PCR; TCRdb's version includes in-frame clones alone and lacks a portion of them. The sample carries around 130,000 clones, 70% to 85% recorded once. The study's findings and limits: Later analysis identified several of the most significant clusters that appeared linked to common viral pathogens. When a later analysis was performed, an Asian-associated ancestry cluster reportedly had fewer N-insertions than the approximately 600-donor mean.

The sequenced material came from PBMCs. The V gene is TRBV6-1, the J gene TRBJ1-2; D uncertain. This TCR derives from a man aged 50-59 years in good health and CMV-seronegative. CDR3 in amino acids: CASSGRGIALDYGYTF. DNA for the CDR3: TGTGCCAGCAGTGGTCGCGGTATCGCGCTCGACTATGGCTACACCTTC.